This entry features one T cell receptor beta chain sequence. The antigen remains undetermined. The data are from a study of cytomegalovirus exposure and HLA in healthy donors. Study observations and caveats: TCR beta chains numbering under 200 were designated cytomegalovirus-associated.

Germline loops: CDR1 KGHSH, CDR2 LQKENI. The CDR3 has 16 amino acids. V lost 6 bases and J lost 3, with 20 bases in between. PCR involved 60 Vbeta and 13 Jbeta primers. Data came from immunoSEQ multiplex PCR; TCRdb stores just in-frame clones and leaves some out. This table holds approximately 190,000 clones, roughly 86% found once. The sequencing sample was made of PBMCs. V gene TRBV18 combines with J gene TRBJ1-1, with D maybe TRBD1 (5 bases). This TCR came from a man aged 40-55 years in good health and CMV-seropositive. DNA of the CDR3: TGTGCCAGCTCGCCAGGGACTGCGAAGGGGTACACTGAAGCTTTCTTT. It codes for CASSPGTAKGYTEAFF. The whole variable domain, filled in from reference TRBV18 and TRBJ1-1, reads NAGVMQNPRHLVRRRGQEARLRCSPMKGHSHVYWYRQLPEEGLKFMVYLQKENIIDESGMPKERFSAEFPKEGPSILRIQQVVRGDSAAYFCASSPGTAKGYTEAFFGQGTRLTVV.